This T cell receptor (beta chain) derives from a study of CD8+ T cells in alopecia areata. Study overall: Among treated patients, oral tofacitinib was administered at 5 to 10 mg twice daily.

Whole-study results and caveats: Sequencing of scalp samples also captures resident alphabeta T cells of normal skin.

This clone was observed a few times. The antigen is not known. J gave up 6 bases and V 7 bases, and 10 bases lay outside the gene matches. CDR1 and CDR2 (germline): SQVTM, ANQGSEA. This CDR3 is 14 amino acids long. Reverse transcribed after extraction, RNA yielded cDNA as the sequencing template. Using immunoSEQ multiplex PCR, the repertoire was profiled, and TCRdb retains in-frame clones only, with some absent. This sample carries around 140,000 clones, about 47% of them seen once, and the ten largest clones take roughly 0.92%. The study team obtained lesional scalp punch biopsies and peripheral blood from alopecia areata patients.

This chain joins TRBV29-1 and TRBJ2-1; 9 bases line up with TRBD2. The sequence derives from a human donor with alopecia areata. Sample: CD4+ T cells sorted from blood, taken at week 0. The CDR3 nucleotides are TGCAGCGCCCGAAGGCTAGCGGGGAGCAATGAGCAGTTCTTC. It is translated as CSARRLAGSNEQFF.